Below, 10 T cell receptor beta chains from the same sample are listed, as sequenced in a study of T cell changes during pregnancy in multiple sclerosis. Only in-frame clones appear in the TCRdb table, and some are missing; sequencing was by immunoSEQ multiplex PCR. Of around 75,000 clones listed, 89% are singletons. Sample: peripheral blood, taken in the first trimester of pregnancy. The receptors shown here come from a female donor in good health, enrolled as a control in a pregnancy study.

The V gene is TRBV18, the J gene TRBJ1-1; TRBD1 matches at 8 bases. The CDR3 runs 14 residues. V was pared by 6 bases and J by 5 bases, with 8 bases of the junction left unmatched. Per germline, CDR1 KGHSH and CDR2 LQKENI. The CDR3 coding sequence is TGTGCCAGCTCGCCGGGACAGGTTGGGACTGAAGCTTTCTTT. Its protein product is CASSPGQVGTEAFF.

This clone was seen just once. This rearrangement joins TRBV5-1 to TRBJ2-1, with 16 positions matching TRBD2. The V and J ends lost 2 bases and 8 bases, in that order; junction bases with no gene match: 10. The CDR3 runs to 18 residues. In germline, CDR1 is SGHRS, CDR2 YFSETQ. The CDR3 sequence: CASSFTGLAGGPRDEQFF. The CDR3 DNA reads as TGCGCCAGCAGCTTTACGGGACTAGCGGGGGGGCCTAGGGATGAGCAGTTCTTC.

This clone appeared once. This sequence joins TRBV25-1 and TRBJ1-2; 7 bases line up with TRBD1. This CDR3 contains 15 residues. Germline loops: CDR1 MGHDK, CDR2 SYGVNS. J gave up 4 bases and V 3 bases, and 8 bases lay outside the gene matches. The CDR3 loop reads CASSERRGLTYGYTF. CDR3 DNA sequence: TGTGCCAGCAGTGAGAGAAGGGGGCTCACCTATGGCTACACCTTC.

The V and J genes are TRBV5-1 and TRBJ1-2; 10 positions match TRBD1. Germline trimming cut 1 base from V and 7 bases from J; bases unmatched to any gene: 7. This CDR3 has 15 amino acids. Germline V gene lookup returns CDR1 SGHRS and CDR2 YFSETQ. The CDR3 DNA sequence: TGCGCCAGCAGCTTGAGGGGACAGGGGATTGGTGGCTACACCTTC. Translated: CASSLRGQGIGGYTF. Full variable domain (remainder filled in from reference TRBV5-1 and TRBJ1-2): KAGVTQTPRYLIKTRGQQVTLSCSPISGHRSVSWYQQTPGQGLQFLFEYFSETQRNKGNFPGRFSGRQFSNSRSEMNVSTLELGDSALYLCASSLRGQGIGGYTFGSGTRLTVV.

This clone was seen more than once but under ten times. V gene TRBV9 combines with J gene TRBJ1-1, with 9 bases lining up with TRBD1. CDR1 is SGDLS, CDR2 YYNGEE, per germline. V was pared by 4 bases and J by 11 bases, with 9 bases of the junction left unmatched. The CDR3 consists of 13 residues. The CDR3, as DNA: TGTGCCAGCAGCTACCGGACAGGGGACGCGGCTTTCTTT. Translation gives CASSYRTGDAAFF.

The chain is built from TRBV7-2 and TRBJ2-7, with TRBD1 matching 7 bases. CDR3 length: 15 residues. The V gene end was trimmed by 4 bases and the J gene end by 1 base; junction bases not matched to a gene: 7. CDR1 is SGHTA and CDR2 is FQGNSA in the germline V gene. The CDR3 sequence: CASSSQGIASYEQYF. The CDR3 nucleotides read TGTGCCAGCAGCTCACAGGGGATCGCATCCTACGAGCAGTACTTC.

The table lists this clone with a few counts. This sample includes further DNA sequences coding for the same CDR3. This chain uses TRBV29-1 with TRBJ2-2; possibly TRBD2 for D (5 bases). The CDR3 runs to 12 residues. The V end lost 6 bases, the J end lost 3 bases, and 8 bases lay between the germline ends. Germline V gene lookup returns CDR1 SQVTM and CDR2 ANQGSEA. Here the CDR3 DNA reads TGCAGCGTCGGACTCTACACCGGGGAGCTGTTTTTT. Translating gives CSVGLYTGELFF.

J is TRBJ2-5 and V is TRBV6-1; TRBD2 might be the D (6 bases). With 8 bases removed from V and 5 bases from J, the gap between germline ends came to 18 bases. CDR1 is MNHNS and CDR2 is SASEGT in the germline V gene. This CDR3 is built from 14 residues. The CDR3 nucleotides read TGTGCCAGCCTTCGTCGGGGGTGGGGGGAGACCCAGTACTTC. Amino acids: CASLRRGWGETQYF.

The chain employs TRBV19 and TRBJ1-2; 8 nucleotides align to TRBD1. The CDR3 covers 13 residues. Germline V gene data show CDR1 as LNHDA and CDR2 as SQIVND (reference sequence). Trimming cost V 4 bases and J 2 bases; bases outside gene matches: 0. This chain's CDR3 is CASSRDRNYGYTF. The CDR3 region has the DNA TGTGCCAGTAGTAGGGACAGGAACTATGGCTACACCTTC.

The chain is built from TRBV7-2 and TRBJ1-4; D may be TRBD1 (5 bases). The CDR3 has 14 residues. Trimming left V 6 bases short and J 2 bases short, with 10 bases between. Germline CDR1 and CDR2: SGHTA and FQGNSA. The CDR3 nucleotides read TGTGCCAGCAGACCAGGGCTCACTAATGAAAAACTGTTTTTT. The encoded protein is CASRPGLTNEKLFF.